This T cell receptor beta chain was profiled in a study of T cells after yellow fever vaccination. Findings of the study overall: Reappearance after the booster was observed for most primary-vaccination clones (roughly 97% CD4, roughly 90% CD8). It was the secondary response that reached its peak faster, day 5 versus 15, but it was weaker. FACS-sorted repertoires might harbor abundant contaminating clonotypes from the bulk population.

Germline CDR1 and CDR2: MNHNS and SASEGT. This CDR3 has 13 amino acids. V was clipped by 6 bases and J by 5 bases, with 10 bases between them. Via MiXCR, TCRdb re-called the 5' RACE reads, giving one row per CDR3 protein. The sample lists approximately 550,000 distinct CDR3 sequences; 15% to 20% were seen once. This clonotype was detected only a few times. Its antigen is unidentified. Specimen: PBMCs, collected 15 days after the yellow fever booster vaccination. The sequence was obtained from a man aged 25 to 40 who received the YFV17D yellow fever vaccine. This sequence joins TRBV6-1 and TRBJ1-4, with D possibly matching TRBD1 (5 bases). The CDR3 loop reads CASRTTENEKLFF. CDR3 DNA sequence: TGTGCCAGCAGAACGACAGAAAATGAAAAACTGTTTTTT.